This TCR beta chain was sequenced in a study of B cell selection in AIRE deficiency. This table comes from immunoSEQ multiplex PCR, and its TCRdb copy is limited to in-frame clones, with some not included. The table has over 20,000 clones, roughly 97% seen once. Study outcomes and limitations: Only about 10% of roughly 3,700 shared Treg sequences were patient-specific; about 33% healthy-specific. About 30.6% of healthy-shared Treg TCRbeta sequences appeared in patient Tconv cells. Shared Treg sequences were biased toward short CDR3s with few non-templated nucleotide insertions.

CD4+CD127+ cells were sorted as the conventional CD4 T cells. Comment on this clone: What it recognizes is unknown.

CDR3 size: 14 residues. Germline values: CDR1 SEHNR, CDR2 FQNEAQ (reference sequence). The germline V and J ends were trimmed by 1 base and 8 bases, with 12 bases remaining between them. The origin of this receptor is a human donor with AIRE deficiency. This chain joins TRBV7-9 and TRBJ2-1, with D maybe TRBD1 (6 bases). The source material was conventional CD4+ T cells sorted from PBMCs. CDR3 in DNA: TGTGCCAGCAGCTTAGGAGCACAGGGCTATGAGCAGTTCTTC. This encodes CASSLGAQGYEQFF.